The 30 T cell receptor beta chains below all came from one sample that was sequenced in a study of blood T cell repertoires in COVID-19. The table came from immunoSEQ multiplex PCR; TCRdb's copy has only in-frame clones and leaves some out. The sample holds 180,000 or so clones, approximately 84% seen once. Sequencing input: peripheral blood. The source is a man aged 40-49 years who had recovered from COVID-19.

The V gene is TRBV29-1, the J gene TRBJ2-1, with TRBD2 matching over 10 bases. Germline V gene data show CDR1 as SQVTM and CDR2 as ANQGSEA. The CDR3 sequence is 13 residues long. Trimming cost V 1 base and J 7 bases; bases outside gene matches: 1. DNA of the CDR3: TGCAGCGTTGAAGGTAGCGGGAGGAATGAGCAGTTCTTC. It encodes CSVEGSGRNEQFF.

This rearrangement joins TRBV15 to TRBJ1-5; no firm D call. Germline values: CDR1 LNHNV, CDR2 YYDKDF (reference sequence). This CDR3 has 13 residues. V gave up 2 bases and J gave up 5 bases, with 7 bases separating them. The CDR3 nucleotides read TGTGCCACCAGCAGACGGAGGCATCAGCCCCAGCATTTT. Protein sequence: CATSRRRHQPQHF.

The CDR3 sequence is CASSLLGGTSTDTQYF. The CDR3, as DNA: TGTGCCAGCAGCTTGCTCGGGGGGACTAGCACAGATACGCAGTATTTT. The chain is built from TRBV5-4 and TRBJ2-3; 7 bases line up with TRBD2. Trimming cost V 1 base and J 0 bases; bases outside gene matches: 5. Germline V CDR1 and CDR2: SGHNT, YYREEE (reference sequence). The CDR3 covers 16 residues.

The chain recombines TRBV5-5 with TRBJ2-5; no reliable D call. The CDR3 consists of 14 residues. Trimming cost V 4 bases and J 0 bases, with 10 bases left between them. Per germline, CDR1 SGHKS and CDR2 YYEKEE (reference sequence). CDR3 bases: TGTGCCAGCAGCCCCCGTACGGACCAAGAGACCCAGTACTTC. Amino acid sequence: CASSPRTDQETQYF.

CDR3 DNA: TGTGCCAGCAGCTCGCCGGGACTAGCGGGAGGGAGACGCGAGACCCAGTACTTC. Amino acids: CASSSPGLAGGRRETQYF. V and J are TRBV7-2 and TRBJ2-5; 16 bases fit TRBD2. CDR1 SGHTA and CDR2 FQGNSA come from the germline V gene. V shed 4 bases and J 5 bases; nucleotides not matched to a gene: 10. This CDR3 is built from 18 residues.

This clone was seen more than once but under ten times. The CDR3 nucleotides are TGTGCCAGCAGCTCCTCGACAGGGTCTGGAAACACCATATATTTT. This gives the protein CASSSSTGSGNTIYF. This sequence joins TRBV7-2 and TRBJ1-3, with 7 bases lining up with TRBD1. Germline CDR1 reads SGHTA; CDR2 reads FQGNSA. The junction had 4 bases not matched to a gene; V was cut back by 4 bases and J by 1 base. This CDR3 contains 15 residues.

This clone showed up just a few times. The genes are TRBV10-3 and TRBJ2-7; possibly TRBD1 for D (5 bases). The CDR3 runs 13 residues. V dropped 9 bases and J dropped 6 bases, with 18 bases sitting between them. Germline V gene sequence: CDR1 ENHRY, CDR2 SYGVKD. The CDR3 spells CAIGASSSVEQYF. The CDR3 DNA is TGTGCCATAGGGGCTAGTAGTAGTGTCGAGCAGTACTTC.

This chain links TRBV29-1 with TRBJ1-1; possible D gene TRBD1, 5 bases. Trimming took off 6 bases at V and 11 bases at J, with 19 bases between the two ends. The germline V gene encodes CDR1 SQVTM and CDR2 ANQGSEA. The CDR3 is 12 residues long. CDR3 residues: CSVDREGGGAFF. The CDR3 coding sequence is TGCAGCGTCGACCGGGAAGGCGGGGGGGCTTTCTTT.

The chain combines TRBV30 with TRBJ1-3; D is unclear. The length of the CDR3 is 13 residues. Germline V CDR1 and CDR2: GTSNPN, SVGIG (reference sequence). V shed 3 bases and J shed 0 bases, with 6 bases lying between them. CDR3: CAWRQSSGNTIYF. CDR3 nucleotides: TGTGCCTGGAGACAGAGCTCTGGAAACACCATATATTTT.

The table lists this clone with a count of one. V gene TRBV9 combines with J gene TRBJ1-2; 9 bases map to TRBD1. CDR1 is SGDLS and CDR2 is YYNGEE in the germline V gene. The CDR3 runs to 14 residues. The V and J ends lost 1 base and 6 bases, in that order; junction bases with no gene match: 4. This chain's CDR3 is CASSVTGGGNGYTF. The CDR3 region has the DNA TGTGCCAGCAGCGTAACAGGGGGCGGGAATGGCTACACCTTC.

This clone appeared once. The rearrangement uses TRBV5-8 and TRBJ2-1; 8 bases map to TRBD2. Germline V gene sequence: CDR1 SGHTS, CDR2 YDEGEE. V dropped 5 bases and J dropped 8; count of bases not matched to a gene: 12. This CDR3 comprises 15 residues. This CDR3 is CASRKAGTRRDEQFF. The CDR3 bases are TGTGCCAGCAGGAAAGCCGGGACTAGGCGCGATGAGCAGTTCTTC. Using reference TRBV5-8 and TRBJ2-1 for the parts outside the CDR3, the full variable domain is EAGVTQSPTHLIKTRGQQATLRCSPISGHTSVYWYQQALGLGLQFLLWYDEGEERNRGNFPPRFSGRQFPNYSSELNVNALELEDSALYLCASRKAGTRRDEQFFGPGTRLTVL.

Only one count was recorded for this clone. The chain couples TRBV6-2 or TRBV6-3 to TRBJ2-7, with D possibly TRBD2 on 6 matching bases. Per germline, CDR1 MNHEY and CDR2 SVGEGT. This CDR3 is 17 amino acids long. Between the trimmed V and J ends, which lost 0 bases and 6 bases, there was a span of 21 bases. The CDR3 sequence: CASSYSRGGVTESEQYF. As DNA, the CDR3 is TGTGCCAGCAGTTACTCGAGGGGCGGGGTTACGGAGTCCGAGCAGTACTTC.

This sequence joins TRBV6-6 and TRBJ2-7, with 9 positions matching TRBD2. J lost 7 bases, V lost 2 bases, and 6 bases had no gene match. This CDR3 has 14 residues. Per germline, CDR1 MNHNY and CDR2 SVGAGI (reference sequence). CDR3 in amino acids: CASSYLASGREQYF. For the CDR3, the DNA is TGTGCCAGCAGTTACCTAGCGAGCGGGAGGGAGCAGTACTTC.

CDR3 loop: CAWSGQGEIWNTEAFF. DNA of the CDR3: TGTGCCTGGTCGGGACAGGGCGAAATTTGGAACACTGAAGCTTTCTTT. This sequence joins TRBV30 and TRBJ1-1; TRBD1 aligns across 9 bases. The CDR3 length is 16 residues. Germline CDR1 is GTSNPN and CDR2 is SVGIG (reference sequence). Trimming at V came to 5 bases and at J to 1 base, leaving 11 bases not matched to a gene.

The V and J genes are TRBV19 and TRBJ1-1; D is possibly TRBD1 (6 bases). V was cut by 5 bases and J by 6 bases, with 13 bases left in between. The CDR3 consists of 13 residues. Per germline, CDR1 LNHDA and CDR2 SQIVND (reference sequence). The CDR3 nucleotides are TGTGCCAGTAGTGGAGGAAACAGGGCTGAAGCTTTCTTT. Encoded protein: CASSGGNRAEAFF.

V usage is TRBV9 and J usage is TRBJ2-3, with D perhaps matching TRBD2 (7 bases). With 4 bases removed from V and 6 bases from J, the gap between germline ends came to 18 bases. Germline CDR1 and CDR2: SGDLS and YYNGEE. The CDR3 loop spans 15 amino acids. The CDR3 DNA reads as TGTGCCAGCAGCCCGGTTAGCGCGGGGGCCGATACGCAGTATTTT. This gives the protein CASSPVSAGADTQYF.

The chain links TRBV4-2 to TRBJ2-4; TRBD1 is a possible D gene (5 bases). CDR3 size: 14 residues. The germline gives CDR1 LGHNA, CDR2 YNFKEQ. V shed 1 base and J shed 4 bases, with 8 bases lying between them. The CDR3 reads CASSQVGLKNIQYF. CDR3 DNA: TGTGCCAGCAGCCAAGTGGGGCTTAAAAACATTCAGTACTTC.

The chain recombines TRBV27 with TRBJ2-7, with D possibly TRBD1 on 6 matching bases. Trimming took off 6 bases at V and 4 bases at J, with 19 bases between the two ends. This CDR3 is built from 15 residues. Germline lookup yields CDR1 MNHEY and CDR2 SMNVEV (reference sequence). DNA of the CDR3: TGTGCCAGCAGATCCCTCCGGGACACCCAATACGAGCAGTACTTC. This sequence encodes CASRSLRDTQYEQYF.

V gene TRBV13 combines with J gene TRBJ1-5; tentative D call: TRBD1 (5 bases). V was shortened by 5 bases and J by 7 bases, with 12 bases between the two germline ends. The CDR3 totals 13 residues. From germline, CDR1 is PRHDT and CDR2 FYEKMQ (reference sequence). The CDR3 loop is CASSRGPGQPQHF. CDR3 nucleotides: TGTGCCAGCAGCCGCGGTCCAGGGCAGCCCCAGCATTTT.

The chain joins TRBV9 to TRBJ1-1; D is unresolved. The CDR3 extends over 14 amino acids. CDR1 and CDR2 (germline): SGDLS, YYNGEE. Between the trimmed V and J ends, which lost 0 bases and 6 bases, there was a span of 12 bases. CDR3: CASSVAPDAAEAFF. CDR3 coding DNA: TGTGCCAGCAGCGTAGCCCCCGACGCGGCTGAAGCTTTCTTT.

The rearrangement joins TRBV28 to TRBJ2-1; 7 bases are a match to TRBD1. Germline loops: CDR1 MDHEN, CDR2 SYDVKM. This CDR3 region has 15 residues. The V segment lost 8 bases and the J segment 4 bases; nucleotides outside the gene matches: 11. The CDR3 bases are TGTGCCAGCTCCTTGGTCAGGGGGATGTACAATGAGCAGTTCTTC. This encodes CASSLVRGMYNEQFF.

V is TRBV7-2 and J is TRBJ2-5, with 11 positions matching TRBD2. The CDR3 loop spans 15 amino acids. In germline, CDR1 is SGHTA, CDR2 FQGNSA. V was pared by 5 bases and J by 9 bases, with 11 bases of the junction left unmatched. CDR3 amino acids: CASSPGTSGGLAQYF. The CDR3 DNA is TGTGCCAGCAGCCCGGGGACTAGCGGCGGTTTGGCCCAGTACTTC. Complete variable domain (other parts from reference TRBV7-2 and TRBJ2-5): GAGVSQSPSNKVTEKGKDVELRCDPISGHTALYWYRQSLGQGLEFLIYFQGNSAPDKSGLPSDRFSAERTGGSVSTLTIQRTQQEDSAVYLCASSPGTSGGLAQYFGPGTRLLVL.

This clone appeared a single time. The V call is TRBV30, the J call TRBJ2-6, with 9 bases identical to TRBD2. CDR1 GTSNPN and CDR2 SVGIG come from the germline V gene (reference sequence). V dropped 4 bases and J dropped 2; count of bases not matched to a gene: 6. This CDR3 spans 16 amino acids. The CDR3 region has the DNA TGTGCCTGGACAGGCGGGGGGGTTACTGGGGCCAACGTCCTGACTTTC. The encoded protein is CAWTGGGVTGANVLTF.

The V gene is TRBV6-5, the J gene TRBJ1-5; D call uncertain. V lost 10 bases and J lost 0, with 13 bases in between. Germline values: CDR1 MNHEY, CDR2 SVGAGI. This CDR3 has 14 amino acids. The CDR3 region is CATSYLFSNQPQHF. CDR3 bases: TGTGCCACCTCCTACCTCTTTAGCAATCAGCCCCAGCATTTT.

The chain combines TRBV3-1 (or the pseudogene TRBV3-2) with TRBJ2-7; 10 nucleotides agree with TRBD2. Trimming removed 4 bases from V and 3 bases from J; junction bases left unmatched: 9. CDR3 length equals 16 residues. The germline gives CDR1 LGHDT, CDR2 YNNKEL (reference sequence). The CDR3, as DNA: TGTGCCAGCAGCCGCCTTAGGACTAGCGGACTCTACGAGCAGTACTTC. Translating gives CASSRLRTSGLYEQYF.

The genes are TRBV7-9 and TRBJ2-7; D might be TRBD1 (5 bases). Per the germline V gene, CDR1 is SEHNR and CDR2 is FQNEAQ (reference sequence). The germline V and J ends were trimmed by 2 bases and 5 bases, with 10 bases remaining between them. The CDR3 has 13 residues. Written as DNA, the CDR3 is TGTGCCAGCAGCTTAACGGACACCGACGAGCAGTACTTC. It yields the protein CASSLTDTDEQYF. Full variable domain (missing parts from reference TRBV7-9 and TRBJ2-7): DTGVSQNPRHKITKRGQNVTFRCDPISEHNRLYWYRQTLGQGPEFLTYFQNEAQLEKSRLLSDRFSAERPKGSFSTLEIQRTEQGDSAMYLCASSLTDTDEQYFGPGTRLTVT.

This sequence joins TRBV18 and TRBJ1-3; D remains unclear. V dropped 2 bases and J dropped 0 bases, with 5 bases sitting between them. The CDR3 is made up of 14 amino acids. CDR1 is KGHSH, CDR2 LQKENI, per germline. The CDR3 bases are TGTGCCAGCTCACCAGAGGTCTCTGGAAACACCATATATTTT. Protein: CASSPEVSGNTIYF.

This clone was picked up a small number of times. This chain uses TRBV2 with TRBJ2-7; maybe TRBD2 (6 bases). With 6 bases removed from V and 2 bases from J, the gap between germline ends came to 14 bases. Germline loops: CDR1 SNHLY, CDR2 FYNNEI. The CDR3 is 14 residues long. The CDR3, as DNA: TGTGCCAGCAGGGACCTAGCGAATACCTACGAGCAGTACTTC. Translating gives CASRDLANTYEQYF.

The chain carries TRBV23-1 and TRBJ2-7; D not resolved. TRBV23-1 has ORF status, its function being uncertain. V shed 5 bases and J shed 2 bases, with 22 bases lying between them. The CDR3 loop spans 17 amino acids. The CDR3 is CASSSSLPEAYTYEQYF. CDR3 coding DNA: TGCGCCAGCAGTTCGAGCCTTCCCGAAGCTTATACCTACGAGCAGTACTTC.

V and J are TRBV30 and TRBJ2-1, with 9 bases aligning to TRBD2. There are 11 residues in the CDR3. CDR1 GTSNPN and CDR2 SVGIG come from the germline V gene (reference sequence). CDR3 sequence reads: CASSGGNEQFF. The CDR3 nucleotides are TGTGCTTCCAGCGGGGGGAATGAGCAGTTCTTC.